This T cell receptor beta chain came from a study of Tregs in tolerant kidney transplant recipients. Study background: The nonmyeloablative bone marrow transplants came from related graft donors, with transient mixed chimerism.

Study-wide results and limits: Findings come from small patient numbers and require larger validation.

Sequencing was performed with immunoSEQ multiplex PCR; in TCRdb, only in-frame clones are kept and a portion is missing. Seen here are 90,000 to 130,000 clones, around 91% observed once, and the top ten hold about 0.35%. Of note for this clone: What it binds is not known.

Unstimulated regulatory T cells (CD4+CD25+CD127-), CD4+CD25- non-regulatory cells, CD4 and CD8 cells were FACS-sorted from thawed PBMCs. With 8 bases removed from V and 4 bases from J, the gap between germline ends came to 12 bases. The germline V gene has CDR1 MNHEY and CDR2 SMNVEV (reference sequence). The CDR3 runs 13 residues. The sequence was collected from a human donor who received a combined kidney and bone marrow transplant. Here the sequenced sample was CD4+ T cells from blood, taken before the transplant. The rearrangement uses TRBV27 and TRBJ1-5, with TRBD1 as a possible D gene (6 bases). In DNA form, the CDR3 reads TGTGCCAGCTCAGACAGGCGGAATCAGCCCCAGCATTTT. This codes for CASSDRRNQPQHF.